This T cell receptor (beta chain) was sequenced during a study of cytomegalovirus exposure and HLA in healthy donors. Study-level findings and limits: The study flagged about 150 TCR beta chains as cytomegalovirus-associated. Being indistinguishable, some V segments were excluded, TRBV6-2 and TRBV6-3 among them. A link between a missense DCLRE1C variant and TCR beta V- and J-gene trimming emerged from a later analysis.

The CDR3 has 14 residues. Germline V gene sequence: CDR1 SEHNR, CDR2 FQNEAQ (reference sequence). This PCR relied on a set of 60 Vbeta primers and 13 Jbeta primers. Per the original data handling: In a later analysis, some 80 million unique TCR beta chains included roughly 11 million shared by two or more donors. Only in-frame clones appear in the TCRdb table, and some are missing; sequencing was by immunoSEQ multiplex PCR. D and trimming come from the DNA, and the V and J calls and clone size come from that table. The sample contains around 98,000 clones, more than 60% of which appear only once. Concerning this clone itself: Antigen: not known. The junction differs from germline at one of its ends, possibly a read error.

The chain carries TRBV7-9 and TRBJ1-2; the D gene is possibly TRBD1 (6 bases). The sequenced sample was PBMCs. This clonotype was sampled from a man aged 50 to 60 in good health and CMV-seronegative. The CDR3 protein is CSSSLSGVNYGYTF. In DNA form, the CDR3 reads TGTTCCAGCAGCTTATCAGGGGTCAACTATGGCTACACCTTC.